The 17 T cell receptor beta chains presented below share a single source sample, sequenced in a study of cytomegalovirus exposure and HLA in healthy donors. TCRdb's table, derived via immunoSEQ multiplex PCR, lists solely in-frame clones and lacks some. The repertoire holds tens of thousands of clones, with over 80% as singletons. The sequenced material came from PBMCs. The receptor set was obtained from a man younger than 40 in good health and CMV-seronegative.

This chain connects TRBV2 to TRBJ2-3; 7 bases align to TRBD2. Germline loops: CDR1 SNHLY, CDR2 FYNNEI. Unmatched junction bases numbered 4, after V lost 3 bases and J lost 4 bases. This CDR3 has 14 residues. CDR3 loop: CASSDSSGSDTQYF. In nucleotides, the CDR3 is TGTGCCAGCAGTGACAGTAGCGGGTCAGATACGCAGTATTTT.

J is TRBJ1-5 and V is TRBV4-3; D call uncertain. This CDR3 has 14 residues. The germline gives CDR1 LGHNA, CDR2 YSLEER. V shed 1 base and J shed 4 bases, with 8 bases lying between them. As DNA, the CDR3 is TGCGCCAGCAGCCAAGTGGTCGGGAATCAGCCCCAGCATTTT. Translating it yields CASSQVVGNQPQHF.

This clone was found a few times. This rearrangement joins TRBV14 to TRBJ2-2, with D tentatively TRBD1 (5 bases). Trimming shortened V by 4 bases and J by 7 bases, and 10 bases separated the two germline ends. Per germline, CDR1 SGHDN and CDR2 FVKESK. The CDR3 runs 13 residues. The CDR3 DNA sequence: TGTGCCAGCAGCCTCAGGGTCAACGGGGAGCTGTTTTTT. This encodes CASSLRVNGELFF.

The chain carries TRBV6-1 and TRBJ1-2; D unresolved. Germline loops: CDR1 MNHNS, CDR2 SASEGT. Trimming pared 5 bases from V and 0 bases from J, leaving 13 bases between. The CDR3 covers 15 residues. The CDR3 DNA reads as TGTGCCAGCAGTCGGGATAGGATGTCTAACTATGGCTACACCTTC. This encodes CASSRDRMSNYGYTF.

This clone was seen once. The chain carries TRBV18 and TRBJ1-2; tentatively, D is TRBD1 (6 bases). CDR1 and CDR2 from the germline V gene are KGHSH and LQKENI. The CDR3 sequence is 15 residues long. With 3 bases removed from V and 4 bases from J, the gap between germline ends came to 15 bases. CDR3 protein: CASSPQTRDTYGYTF. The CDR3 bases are TGTGCCAGCTCACCTCAGACCCGGGACACCTATGGCTACACCTTC.

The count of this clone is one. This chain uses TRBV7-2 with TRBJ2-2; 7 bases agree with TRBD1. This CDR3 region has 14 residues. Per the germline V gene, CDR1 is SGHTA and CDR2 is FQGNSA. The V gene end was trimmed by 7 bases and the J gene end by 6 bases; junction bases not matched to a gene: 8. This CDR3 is CASTIQGKAGELFF. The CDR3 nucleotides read TGTGCCAGCACCATACAGGGGAAGGCCGGGGAGCTGTTTTTT.

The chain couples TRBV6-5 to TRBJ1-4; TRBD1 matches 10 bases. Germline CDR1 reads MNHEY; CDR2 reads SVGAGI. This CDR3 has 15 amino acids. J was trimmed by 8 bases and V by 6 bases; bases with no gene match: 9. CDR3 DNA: TGTGCCAGCAGCCTAGACAGGGGGCCCGAGGAAAAACTGTTTTTT. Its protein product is CASSLDRGPEEKLFF.

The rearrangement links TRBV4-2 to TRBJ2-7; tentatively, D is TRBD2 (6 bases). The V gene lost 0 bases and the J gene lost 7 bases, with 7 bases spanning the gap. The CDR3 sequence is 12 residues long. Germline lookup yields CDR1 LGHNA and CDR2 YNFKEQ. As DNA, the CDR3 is TGTGCCAGCAGCCAAGAGGCGGGGGAGCAGTACTTC. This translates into CASSQEAGEQYF.

CDR3 bases: TGCGCCAGCAGCCGGACAGGTATGAACACTGAAGCTTTCTTT. It encodes CASSRTGMNTEAFF. The chain carries TRBV5-1 and TRBJ1-1, with 7 bases identical to TRBD1. There are 14 residues in the CDR3. Looked up from germline, CDR1 is SGHRS and CDR2 is YFSETQ. Trimming at V came to 4 bases and at J to 0 bases, leaving 3 bases not matched to a gene.

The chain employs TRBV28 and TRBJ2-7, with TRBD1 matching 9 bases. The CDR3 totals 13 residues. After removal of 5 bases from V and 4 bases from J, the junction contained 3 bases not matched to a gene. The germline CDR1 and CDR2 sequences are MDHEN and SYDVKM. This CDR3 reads CASSTGGGYEQYF. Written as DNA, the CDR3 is TGTGCCAGCAGTACAGGGGGCGGGTACGAGCAGTACTTC.

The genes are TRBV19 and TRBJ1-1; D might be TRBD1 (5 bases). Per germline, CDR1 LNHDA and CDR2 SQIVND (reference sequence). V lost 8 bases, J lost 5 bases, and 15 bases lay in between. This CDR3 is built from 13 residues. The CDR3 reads CASRLEGVTEAFF. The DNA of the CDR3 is TGTGCCAGTCGTTTGGAAGGGGTGACTGAAGCTTTCTTT.

The CDR3 reads CASSQDVSETQYF. The CDR3 bases are TGCGCCAGCAGCCAAGATGTGAGTGAGACCCAGTACTTC. The chain carries TRBV4-3 and TRBJ2-5; D is undetermined. Trimming pared 0 bases from V and 5 bases from J, leaving 7 bases between. The CDR3 has 13 residues. Germline V gives CDR1 LGHNA, CDR2 YSLEER.

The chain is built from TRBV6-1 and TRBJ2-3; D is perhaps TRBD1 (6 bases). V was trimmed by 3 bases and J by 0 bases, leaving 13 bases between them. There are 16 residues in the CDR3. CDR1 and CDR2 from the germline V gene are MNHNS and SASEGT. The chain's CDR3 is CASSEEGTPSTDTQYF. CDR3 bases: TGTGCCAGCAGTGAGGAAGGGACACCTAGCACAGATACGCAGTATTTT.

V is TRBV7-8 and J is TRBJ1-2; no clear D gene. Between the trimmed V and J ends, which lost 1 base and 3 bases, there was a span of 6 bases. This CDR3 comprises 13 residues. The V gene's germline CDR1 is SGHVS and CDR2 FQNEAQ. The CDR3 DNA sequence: TGTGCCAGCAGCTTAGTCCCCGACTATGGCTACACCTTC. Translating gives CASSLVPDYGYTF. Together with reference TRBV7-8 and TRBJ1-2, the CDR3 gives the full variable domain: GAGVSQSPRYKVAKRGQDVALRCDPISGHVSLFWYQQALGQGPEFLTYFQNEAQLDKSGLPSDRFFAERPEGSVSTLKIQRTQQEDSAVYLCASSLVPDYGYTFGSGTRLTVV.

The DNA of the CDR3 is TGTGCCATCAGTGAGTCCGAGGGCATGCACACTGAAGCTTTCTTT. Encoded protein: CAISESEGMHTEAFF. The genes are TRBV10-3 and TRBJ1-1; D gene unclear. Trimming removed 0 bases at V and 3 bases at J, with 11 bases between. The CDR3 spans 15 residues. Per the germline V gene, CDR1 is ENHRY and CDR2 is SYGVKD.

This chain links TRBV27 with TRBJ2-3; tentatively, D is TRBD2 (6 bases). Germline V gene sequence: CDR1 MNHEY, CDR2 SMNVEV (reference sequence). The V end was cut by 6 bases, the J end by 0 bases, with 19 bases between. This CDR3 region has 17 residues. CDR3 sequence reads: CASSPRKGRSSTDTQYF. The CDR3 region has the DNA TGTGCCAGCAGCCCCCGCAAGGGGAGGTCTAGCACAGATACGCAGTATTTT.

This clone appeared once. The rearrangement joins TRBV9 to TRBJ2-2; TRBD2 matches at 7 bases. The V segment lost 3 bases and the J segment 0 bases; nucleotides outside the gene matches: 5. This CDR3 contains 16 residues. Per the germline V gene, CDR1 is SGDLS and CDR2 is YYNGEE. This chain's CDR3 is CASSARAGTNTGELFF. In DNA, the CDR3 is TGTGCCAGCAGCGCTCGAGCGGGGACGAACACCGGGGAGCTGTTTTTT. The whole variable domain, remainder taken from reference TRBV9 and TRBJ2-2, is DSGVTQTPKHLITATGQRVTLRCSPRSGDLSVYWYQQSLDQGLQFLIQYYNGEERAKGNILERFSAQQFPDLHSELNLSSLELGDSALYFCASSARAGTNTGELFFGEGSRLTVL.